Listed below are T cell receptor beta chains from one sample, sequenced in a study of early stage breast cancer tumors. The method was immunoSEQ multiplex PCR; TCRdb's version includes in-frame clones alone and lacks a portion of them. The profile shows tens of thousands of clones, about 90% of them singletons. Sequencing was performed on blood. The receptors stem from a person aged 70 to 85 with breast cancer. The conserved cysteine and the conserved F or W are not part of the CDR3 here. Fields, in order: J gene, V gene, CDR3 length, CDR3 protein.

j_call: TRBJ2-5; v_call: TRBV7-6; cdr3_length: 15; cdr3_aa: ASSLASGTGSVETQY
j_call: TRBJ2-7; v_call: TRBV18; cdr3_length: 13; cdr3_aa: ASSPPISGTYEQY
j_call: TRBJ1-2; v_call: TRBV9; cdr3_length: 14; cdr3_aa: ASSVDVDRPYYGYT
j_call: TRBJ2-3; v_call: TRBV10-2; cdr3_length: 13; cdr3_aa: ASTPGGGPGDTQY
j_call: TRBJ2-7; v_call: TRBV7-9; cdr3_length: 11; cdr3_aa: ASSLDQGSEQY
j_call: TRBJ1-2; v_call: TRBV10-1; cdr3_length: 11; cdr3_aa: ASSPGQGGGYT
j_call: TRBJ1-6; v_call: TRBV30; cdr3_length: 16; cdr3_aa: AWSRLAGTGNYNSPLH
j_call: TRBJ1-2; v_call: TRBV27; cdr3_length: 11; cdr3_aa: ASSPTGGRGYT
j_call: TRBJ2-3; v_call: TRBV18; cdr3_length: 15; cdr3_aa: ASSPLATIPSTDTQY
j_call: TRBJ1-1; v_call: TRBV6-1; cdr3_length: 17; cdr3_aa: ASSGKAGTGRSVKTEAF
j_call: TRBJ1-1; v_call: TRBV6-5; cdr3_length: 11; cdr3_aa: ASTRGMNTEAF
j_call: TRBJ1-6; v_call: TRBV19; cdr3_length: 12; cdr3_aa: ASSPSTGVSPLH
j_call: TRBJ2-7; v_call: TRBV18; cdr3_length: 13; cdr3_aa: ASSPGQGRAYEQY
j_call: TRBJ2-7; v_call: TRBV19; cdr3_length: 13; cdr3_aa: ASSVGTALWDEQY
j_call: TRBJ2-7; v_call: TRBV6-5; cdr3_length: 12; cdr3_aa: ASSRRGQGYEQY
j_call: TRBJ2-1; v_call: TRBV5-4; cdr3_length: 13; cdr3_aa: ASIGAPTDRNEQF
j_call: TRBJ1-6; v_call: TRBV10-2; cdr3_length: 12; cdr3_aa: ASSAGTGNSPLH
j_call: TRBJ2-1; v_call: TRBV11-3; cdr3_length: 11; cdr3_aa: ASSSGPNNEQF
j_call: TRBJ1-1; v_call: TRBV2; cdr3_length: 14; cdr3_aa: ASSGRKQGADTEAF
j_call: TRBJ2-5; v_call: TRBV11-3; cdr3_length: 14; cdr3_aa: ASSLKTSGGAETQY
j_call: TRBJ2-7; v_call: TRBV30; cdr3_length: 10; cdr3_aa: ACTSGGHEQY
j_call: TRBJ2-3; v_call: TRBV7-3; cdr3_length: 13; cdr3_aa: ASSLSGSGRYTQY
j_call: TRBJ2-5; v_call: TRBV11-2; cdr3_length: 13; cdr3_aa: ASSAPTGVQETQY
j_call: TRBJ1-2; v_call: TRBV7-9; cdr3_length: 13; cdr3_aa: ASSQGQGIDYGYT
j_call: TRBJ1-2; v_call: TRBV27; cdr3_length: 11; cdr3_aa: ASSPRQGYGYT
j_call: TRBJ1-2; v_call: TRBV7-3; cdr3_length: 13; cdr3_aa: ASSLFRGSNYGYT
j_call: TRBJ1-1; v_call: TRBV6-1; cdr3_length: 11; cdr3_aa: ASRSQGVVEAF
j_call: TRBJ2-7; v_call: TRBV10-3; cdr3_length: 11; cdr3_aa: AIFEVFSSEQY
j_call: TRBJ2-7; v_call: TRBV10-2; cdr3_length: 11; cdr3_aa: ASTVSGSSEQY